The source of this TCR beta chain is a study of T-cell memory formation after mild COVID-19. Study information: Each donor largely had its own TCR clusters.

This CDR3 has 17 residues. V shed 5 bases and J 5 bases; nucleotides not matched to a gene: 12. Per the germline V gene, CDR1 is SEHNR and CDR2 is FQNEAQ (reference sequence). In its sample, this clonotype was seen a few times. MiXCR was run by TCRdb on the 5' RACE reads, yielding one entry per CDR3 protein. The sample lists 250,000 to 300,000 distinct CDR3 sequences, 15% to 20% occurring once. The sample taken for sequencing was PBMCs or a T cell subset sorted from them (not recorded which). The receptor comes from a man aged 18 to 29 who had mild COVID-19 (a few samples of this study predate the infection). Cell type and time point are not known. V usage is TRBV7-9 and J usage is TRBJ2-2; 9 bases line up with TRBD2. As DNA, the CDR3 is TGTGCCAGCAGCCCAGGGGGGCTAGCGGGGAGAACCGGGGAGCTGTTTTTT. Protein product: CASSPGGLAGRTGELFF.